The 3 T cell receptor beta chains given below trace back to one sample, sequenced in a study of T cells after yellow fever vaccination. Via MiXCR, TCRdb re-called the 5' RACE reads, giving one row per CDR3 protein. The sample holds 200,000 to 250,000 distinct CDR3 sequences, 6.9% seen once. The sample here was CD4+ T cells sorted from PBMCs, taken 15 days after the yellow fever booster vaccination. The receptors derive from a man aged 25-45 years who received the YFV17D yellow fever vaccine.

J is TRBJ1-3 and V is TRBV20-1; possible D gene TRBD1, 5 bases. V was pared by 0 bases and J by 4 bases, with 10 bases between. This CDR3 comprises 14 residues. Germline-derived CDR1 and CDR2 are DFQATT and SNEGSKA (reference sequence). The CDR3 DNA follows: TGCAGTGCTAGAGATCGGGGGAGGGGAAACACCATATATTTT. Amino acid sequence: CSARDRGRGNTIYF.

This clonotype appeared many times. The rearrangement uses TRBV9 and TRBJ2-7; D ambiguous. The V gene's germline CDR1 is SGDLS and CDR2 YYNGEE. Trimming took 0 bases from V and 6 from J, leaving 13 bases between them. The CDR3 covers 14 residues. The CDR3 protein is CASSVGRPGSEQYF. In nucleotides, the CDR3 is TGTGCCAGCAGCGTAGGGCGACCGGGCTCCGAGCAGTACTTC.

The chain uses TRBV10-3 and TRBJ2-1, with a weak D call TRBD2 (6 bases). V lost 3 bases and J lost 4, with 10 bases in between. From germline, CDR1 is ENHRY and CDR2 SYGVKD. The CDR3 is 14 residues long. The DNA for the CDR3 is TGTGCCATCAGTGAACGGGACTTATACAATGAGCAGTTCTTC. It yields the protein CAISERDLYNEQFF.